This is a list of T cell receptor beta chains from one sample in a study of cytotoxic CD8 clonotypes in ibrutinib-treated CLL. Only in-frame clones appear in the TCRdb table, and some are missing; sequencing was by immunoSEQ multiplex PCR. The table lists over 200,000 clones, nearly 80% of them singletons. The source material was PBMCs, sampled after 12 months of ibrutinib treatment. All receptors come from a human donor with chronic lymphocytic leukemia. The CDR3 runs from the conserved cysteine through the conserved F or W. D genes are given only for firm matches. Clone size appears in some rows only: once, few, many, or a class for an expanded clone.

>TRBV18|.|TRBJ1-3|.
TGTGCCAGCTCAGGGACGGAATTCTCTGGAAACACCATATATTTT
CASSGTEFSGNTIYF
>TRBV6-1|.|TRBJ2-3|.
TGTGCCAGCAGTGAAGCGGGAGGAGGCACAGATACGCAGTATTTT
CASSEAGGGTDTQYF
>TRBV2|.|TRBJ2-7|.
TGTGCCAGCAGTGAACCACCTAGCCCCTACGAGCAGTACTTC
CASSEPPSPYEQYF
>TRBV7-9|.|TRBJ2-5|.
TGTGCCAGCAGCCGGATGGGGGATCCGACGGTCGAGACCCAGTACTTC
CASSRMGDPTVETQYF
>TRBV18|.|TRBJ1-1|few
TGTGCCAGCTCACCGCCTGGGTCATACACTGAAGCTTTCTTT
CASSPPGSYTEAFF
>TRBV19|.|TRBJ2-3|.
TGTGCCAGTAGTATGGGGGCTACGCAGTATTTT
CASSMGATQYF
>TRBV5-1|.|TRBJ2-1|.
TGCGCCAGCCCTGCTCGGCGGGTCTACAATGAGCAGTTCTTC
CASPARRVYNEQFF
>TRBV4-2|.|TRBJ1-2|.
TGTGCCAGCAGCGAAGAAAGACAGGCCAACTATGGCTACACCTTC
CASSEERQANYGYTF
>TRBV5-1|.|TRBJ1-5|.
TGCGCCAGCAGCTTGGCCTCGGGAATCGATCAGCCCCAGCATTTT
CASSLASGIDQPQHF
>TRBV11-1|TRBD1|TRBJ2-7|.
TGTGCCAGCAGCAACCCGGGACAGGGTTCCTACGAGCAGTACTTC
CASSNPGQGSYEQYF
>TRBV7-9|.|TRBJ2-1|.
TGTGCCAGCAGCTTGAGTAGCGGTTTCCCGAATGAGCAGTTCTTC
CASSLSSGFPNEQFF
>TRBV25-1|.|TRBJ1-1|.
TGTGCCAGCAGAGGAGGGACTGAAGCTTTCTTT
CASRGGTEAFF
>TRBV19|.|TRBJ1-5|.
TGTGCCAGTAGTATAAGTTCCGGGGCCCAGCATTTT
CASSISSGAQHF
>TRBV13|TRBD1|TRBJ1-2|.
TGTGCCAGCAGGGACACAGGGGACTATGGCTACACCTTC
CASRDTGDYGYTF
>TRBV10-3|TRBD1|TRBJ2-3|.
TGTGCCATCAGTGGCGGGGACGCGGACAGGGTGCCCCAGGGTACGCAGTATTTT
CAISGGDADRVPQGTQYF
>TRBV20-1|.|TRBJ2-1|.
TGCAGTGCCCCAACCTACAATGAGCAGTTCTTC
CSAPTYNEQFF
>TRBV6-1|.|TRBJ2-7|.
TGTGCCAGCAGTGAATACAGGGTTTTAGTCTACGAGCAGTACTTC
CASSEYRVLVYEQYF
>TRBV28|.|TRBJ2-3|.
TGTGCCAGCAGTTTCACGGGCACAGATACGCAGTATTTT
CASSFTGTDTQYF
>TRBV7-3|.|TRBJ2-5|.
TGTGCCAGCAGCTTAAACAGTCTATCCATGGGGGAGACCCAGTACTTC
CASSLNSLSMGETQYF
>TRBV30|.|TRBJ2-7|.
TGTGCCTGGAGTCCTACGGGACGGGAGCAGTACTTC
CAWSPTGREQYF
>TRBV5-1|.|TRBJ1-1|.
TGCGCCAGCACCCCCAGCGGAACCTCCACTGAAGCTTTCTTT
CASTPSGTSTEAFF
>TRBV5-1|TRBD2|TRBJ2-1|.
TGCGCCAGCAGCTTGGAATCTAGACTAGCGGGGTTCAATGAGCAGTTCTTC
CASSLESRLAGFNEQFF
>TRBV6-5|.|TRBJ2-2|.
TGTGCCAGCAGGCTAGGGGGGACCGGGGAGCTGTTTTTT
CASRLGGTGELFF